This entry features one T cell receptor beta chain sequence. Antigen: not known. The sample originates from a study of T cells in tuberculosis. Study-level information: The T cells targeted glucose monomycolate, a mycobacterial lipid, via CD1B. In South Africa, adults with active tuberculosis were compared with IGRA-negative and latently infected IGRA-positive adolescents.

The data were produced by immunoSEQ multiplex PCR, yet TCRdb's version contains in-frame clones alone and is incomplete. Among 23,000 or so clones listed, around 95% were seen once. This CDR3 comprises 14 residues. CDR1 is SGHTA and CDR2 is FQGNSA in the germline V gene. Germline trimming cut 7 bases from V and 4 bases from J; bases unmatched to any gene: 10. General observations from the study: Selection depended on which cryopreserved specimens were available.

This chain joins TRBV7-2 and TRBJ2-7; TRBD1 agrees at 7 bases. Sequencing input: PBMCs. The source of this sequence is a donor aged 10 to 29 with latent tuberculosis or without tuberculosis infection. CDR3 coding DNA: TGTGCCAGCACCGAGCCCGGGACAGCGTACGAGCAGTACTTC. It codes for CASTEPGTAYEQYF.